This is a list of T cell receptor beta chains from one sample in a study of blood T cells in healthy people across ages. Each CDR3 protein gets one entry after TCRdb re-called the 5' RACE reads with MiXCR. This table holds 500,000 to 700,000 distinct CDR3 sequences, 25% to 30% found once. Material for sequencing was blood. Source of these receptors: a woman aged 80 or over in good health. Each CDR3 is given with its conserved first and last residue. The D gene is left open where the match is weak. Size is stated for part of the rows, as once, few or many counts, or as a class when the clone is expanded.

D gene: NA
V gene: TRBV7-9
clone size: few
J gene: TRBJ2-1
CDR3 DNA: TGTGCCAGCAGCTTAGACGGGGGCGACTACAACGAGCAGTTCTTC
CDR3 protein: CASSLDGGDYNEQFF

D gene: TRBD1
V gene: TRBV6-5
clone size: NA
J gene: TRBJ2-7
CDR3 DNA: TGTGCCAGCAGAACCACAGGGGGCGTCTACGAGCAGTACTTC
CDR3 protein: CASRTTGGVYEQYF

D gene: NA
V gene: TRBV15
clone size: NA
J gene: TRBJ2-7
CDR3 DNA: TGTGCCACCAGCGCCGGACGAGCGGCGAGCTCCTACGAGCAGTACTTC
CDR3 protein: CATSAGRAASSYEQYF

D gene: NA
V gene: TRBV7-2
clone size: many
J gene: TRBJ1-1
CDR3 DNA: TGTGCCAGCAGCAGCCTGGCGGGGAAGATCGCTGAAGCTTTCTTT
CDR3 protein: CASSSLAGKIAEAFF

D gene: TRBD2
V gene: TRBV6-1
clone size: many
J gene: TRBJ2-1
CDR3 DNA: TGTGCCAGCAGTAGGGGAGGGACTAGCGGGGTGACCTACAATGAGCAGTTCTTC
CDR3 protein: CASSRGGTSGVTYNEQFF

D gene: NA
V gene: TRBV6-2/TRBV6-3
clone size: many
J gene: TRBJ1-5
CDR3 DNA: TGTGCCAGCAGTTTCCCGACAGGTGGCAATCAGCCCCAGCATTTT
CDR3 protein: CASSFPTGGNQPQHF

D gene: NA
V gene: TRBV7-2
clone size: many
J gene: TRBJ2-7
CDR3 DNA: TGTGCCAGCAGCCCCGAGAGGGGTCTCTCCTACGAGCAGTACTTC
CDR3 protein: CASSPERGLSYEQYF

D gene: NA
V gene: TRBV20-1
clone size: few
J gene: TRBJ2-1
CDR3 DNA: TGCAGTGCTAGAGGGTCCGGGGGTACCTACAATGAGCAGTTCTTC
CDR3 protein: CSARGSGGTYNEQFF

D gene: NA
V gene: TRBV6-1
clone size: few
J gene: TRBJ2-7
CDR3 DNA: TGTGCCAGCAGGTTAGCCGGGACGAGTCCTACGGAGCAGTACTTC
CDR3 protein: CASRLAGTSPTEQYF

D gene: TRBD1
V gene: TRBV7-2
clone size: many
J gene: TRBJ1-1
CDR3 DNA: TGTGCCAGCAGCTACGACACAGGGGCCTACACTGAAGCTTTCTTT
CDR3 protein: CASSYDTGAYTEAFF

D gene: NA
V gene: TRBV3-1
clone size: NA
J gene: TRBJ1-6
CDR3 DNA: TGTGCCAGCAGCCAAGGTGGGAGTTTAGGAGGTAATTCACCCCTCCACTTT
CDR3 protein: CASSQGGSLGGNSPLHF

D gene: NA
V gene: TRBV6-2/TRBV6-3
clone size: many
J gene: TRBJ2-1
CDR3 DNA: TGTGCCAGCACTAAGGACTCCTACAATGAGCAGTTCTTC
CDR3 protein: CASTKDSYNEQFF

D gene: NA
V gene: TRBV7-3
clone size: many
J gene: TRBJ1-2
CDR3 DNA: TGTGCCAGCAGCTTAACAGCCGGGGGCTATGGCTACACCTTC
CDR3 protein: CASSLTAGGYGYTF

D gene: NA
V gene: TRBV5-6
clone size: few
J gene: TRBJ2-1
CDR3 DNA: TGTGCCAGCAGTCGGACTCGACAAGAGACCCAGTTCTTC
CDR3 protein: CASSRTRQETQFF

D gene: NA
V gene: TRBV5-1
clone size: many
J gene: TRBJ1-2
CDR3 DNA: TGCGCCAGCAGCTCCACCCAGGACAGCAAAAACTATGGCTACACCTTC
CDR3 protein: CASSSTQDSKNYGYTF

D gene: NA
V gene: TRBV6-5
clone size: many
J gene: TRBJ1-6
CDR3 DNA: TGTGCCAGCAGCGATAGGACAGTCTATAATTCACCCCTCCACTTT
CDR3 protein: CASSDRTVYNSPLHF

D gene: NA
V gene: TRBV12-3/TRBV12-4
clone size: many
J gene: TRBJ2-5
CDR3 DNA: TGTGCCAGCACCGTCGGGACCTACCAAGAGACCCAGTACTTC
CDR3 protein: CASTVGTYQETQYF

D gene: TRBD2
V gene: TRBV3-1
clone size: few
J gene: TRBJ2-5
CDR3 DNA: TGTGCCAGCAGCCAACCTCTGGGGGGCCTAGCGGGGGCCCCAGGCCCTGGAGAGGCCCAGTACTTC
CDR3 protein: CASSQPLGGLAGAPGPGEAQYF

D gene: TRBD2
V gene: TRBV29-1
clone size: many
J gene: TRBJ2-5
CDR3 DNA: TGCAGGAGGGGGCCTAGCGGGGTTCAAGAGACCCAGTACTTC
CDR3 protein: CRRGPSGVQETQYF

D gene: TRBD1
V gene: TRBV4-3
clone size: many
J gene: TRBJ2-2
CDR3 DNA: TGCGCCAGCAGCCAACTCGGGACAGACACCGGGGAGCTGTTTTTT
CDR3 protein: CASSQLGTDTGELFF

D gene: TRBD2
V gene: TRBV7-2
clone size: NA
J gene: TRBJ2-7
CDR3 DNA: TGTGCCAGCAGCTCCCAACTAAGGAGTAGACTAGCATCCTACGAGCAGTACTTC
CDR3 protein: CASSSQLRSRLASYEQYF

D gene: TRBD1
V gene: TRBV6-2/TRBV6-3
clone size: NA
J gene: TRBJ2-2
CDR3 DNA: TGTGCCAGCAGATTTCCAGGGGGCTATACCGGGGAGCTGTTTTTT
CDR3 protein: CASRFPGGYTGELFF

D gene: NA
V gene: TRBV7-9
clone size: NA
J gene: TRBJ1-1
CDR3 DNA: TGTGCCAGCAGCTTTTTTTTAGGGACGGTGAACACTGAAGCTTTCTTT
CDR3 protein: CASSFFLGTVNTEAFF

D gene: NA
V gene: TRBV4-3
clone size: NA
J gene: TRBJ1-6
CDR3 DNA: TGCGCCAGCGGCCTTTCGGGGGCCTCCTATAATTCACCCCTCCACTTT
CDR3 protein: CASGLSGASYNSPLHF

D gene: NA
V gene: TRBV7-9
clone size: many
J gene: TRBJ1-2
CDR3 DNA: TGTGCCAGCAGCTTAGGACAGTCGGGTCCGGGCTACACCTTC
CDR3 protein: CASSLGQSGPGYTF

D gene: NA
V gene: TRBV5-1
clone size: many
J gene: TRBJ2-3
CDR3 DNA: TGCGCCAGCAGCTTGGCCAGGGGTGATACGCAGTATTTT
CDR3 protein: CASSLARGDTQYF

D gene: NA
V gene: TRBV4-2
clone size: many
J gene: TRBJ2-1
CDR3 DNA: TGTGCCAGCAGCCTATCAGGACAAGGCAACAATGAGCAGTTCTTC
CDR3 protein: CASSLSGQGNNEQFF

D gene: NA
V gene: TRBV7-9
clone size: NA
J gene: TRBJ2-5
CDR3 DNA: TGTGCCAGTAGCTTGAGGCAGTACGTGACCCAGTACTTC
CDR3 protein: CASSLRQYVTQYF

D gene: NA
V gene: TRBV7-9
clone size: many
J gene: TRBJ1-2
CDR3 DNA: TGTGCCAGCAGCCCCCTTGACAGCCTCTATGGCTACACCTTC
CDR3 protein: CASSPLDSLYGYTF

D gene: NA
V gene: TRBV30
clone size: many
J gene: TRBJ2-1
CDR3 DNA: TGTGCCTGGAGTGTACGAGGGTCATTATACAATGAGCAGTTCTTC
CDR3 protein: CAWSVRGSLYNEQFF

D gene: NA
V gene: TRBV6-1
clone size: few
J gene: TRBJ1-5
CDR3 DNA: TGTGCCAGCAGTACCCACGGGGGCGCGGGACAGCCCCAGCATTTT
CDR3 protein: CASSTHGGAGQPQHF

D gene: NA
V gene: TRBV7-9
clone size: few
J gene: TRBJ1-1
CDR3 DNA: TGTGCCAGCAGCTTAGAATCGGGGGCCAGGACTGAAGCTTTCTTT
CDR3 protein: CASSLESGARTEAFF

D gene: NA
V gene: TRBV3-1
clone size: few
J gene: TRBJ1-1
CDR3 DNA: TGTGCCAGCAGTCCGTCTTCACCGGAAAACACTGAAGCTTTCTTT
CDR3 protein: CASSPSSPENTEAFF

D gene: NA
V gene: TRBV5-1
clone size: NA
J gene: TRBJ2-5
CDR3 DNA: TGCGCCAGCAGCTCACAGGTAGCCCCTGAAGAGACCCAGTACTTC
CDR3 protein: CASSSQVAPEETQYF

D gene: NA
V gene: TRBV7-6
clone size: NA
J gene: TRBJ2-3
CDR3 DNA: TGTGCCAGCAGCCAACCCTTCACAGGGCGGGGCGCAGATACGCAGTATTTT
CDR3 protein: CASSQPFTGRGADTQYF

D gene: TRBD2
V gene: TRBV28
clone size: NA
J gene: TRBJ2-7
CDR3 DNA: TGTGCCAGCAGTTTAACCGGGACTAGCGGGAGCTACGAGCAGTACTTC
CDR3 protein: CASSLTGTSGSYEQYF

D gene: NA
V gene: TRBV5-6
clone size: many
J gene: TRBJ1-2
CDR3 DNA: TGTGCCAGCAGCTTGTCAGGGTTTGGTGGCTACACCTTC
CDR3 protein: CASSLSGFGGYTF

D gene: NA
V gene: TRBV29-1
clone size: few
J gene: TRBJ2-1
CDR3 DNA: TGCAGCGTTGAAACAGGGTCGGTGCAGTTCTTC
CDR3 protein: CSVETGSVQFF

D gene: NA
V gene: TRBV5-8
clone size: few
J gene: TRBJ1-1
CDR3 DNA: TGTGCCAGCAGCTCCAGGGTCGGGGGTATGTTGACTGAAGCTTTCTTT
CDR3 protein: CASSSRVGGMLTEAFF

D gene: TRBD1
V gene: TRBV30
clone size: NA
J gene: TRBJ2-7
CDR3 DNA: TGTGCCGCACAGGGGCTCCCCTACGAGCAGTACTTC
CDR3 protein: CAAQGLPYEQYF

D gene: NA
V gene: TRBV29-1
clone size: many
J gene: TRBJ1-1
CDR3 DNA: TGCAGCGCTCAAGACCCAGGGACTGAAGCTTTCTTT
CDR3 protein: CSAQDPGTEAFF

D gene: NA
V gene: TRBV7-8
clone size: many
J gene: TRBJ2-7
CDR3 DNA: TGTGCCAGCAGCCCAGTCAGGGCGGGGGAGCAGTACTTC
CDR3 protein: CASSPVRAGEQYF

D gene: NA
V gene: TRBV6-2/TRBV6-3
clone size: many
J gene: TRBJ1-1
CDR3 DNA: TGTGCCAGCAGGTCCCTTGCTGAAGCTTTCTTT
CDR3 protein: CASRSLAEAFF

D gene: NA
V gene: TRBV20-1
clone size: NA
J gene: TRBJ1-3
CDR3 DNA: TGCAGTGCTGCTCCAGGGGCCCTCTCTGGAAACACCATATATTTT
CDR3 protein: CSAAPGALSGNTIYF

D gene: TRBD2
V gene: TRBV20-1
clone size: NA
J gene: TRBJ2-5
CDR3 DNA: TGCAGTGCTGACCCGGGGGGGCCAGGGGAGACCCAGTACTTC
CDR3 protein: CSADPGGPGETQYF

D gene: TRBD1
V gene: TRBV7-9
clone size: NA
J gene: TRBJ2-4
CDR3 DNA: TGTGCCAGCAGCTTCGGACAGGGCGTGGGTAGAGCCAAAAACATTCAGTACTTC
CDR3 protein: CASSFGQGVGRAKNIQYF

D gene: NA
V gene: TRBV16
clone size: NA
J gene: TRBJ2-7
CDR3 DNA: TGTGCCAGCGGCCAATTGGGGGGTTACCTCCTCGAGCAGTACTTC
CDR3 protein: CASGQLGGYLLEQYF

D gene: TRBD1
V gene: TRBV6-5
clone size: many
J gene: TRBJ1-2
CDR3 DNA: TGTGCCAGCAAAGTTAACAGGGGTATTACTAACTATGGCTACACCTTC
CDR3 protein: CASKVNRGITNYGYTF

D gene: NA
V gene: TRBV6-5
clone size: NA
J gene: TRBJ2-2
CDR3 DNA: TGTGCCAGCAGCAGAATGTCAGGGTCCACCGGGGAGCTGTTTTTT
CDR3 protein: CASSRMSGSTGELFF